The 27 T cell receptor beta chains listed next were all sequenced from one sample in a study of blood T cell repertoires in COVID-19. Measured with immunoSEQ multiplex PCR; TCRdb has only the in-frame clones, and not every one. This repertoire shows 75,000 or so clones, around 80% found once; its top ten account for 4.5% to 7%. Sequenced: peripheral blood. All receptors come from a man between 60 and 70 years old with active or convalescent COVID-19.

V and J are TRBV12-3 or TRBV12-4 and TRBJ1-2; D is ambiguous. This CDR3 comprises 13 residues. V was cut by 1 base and J by 6 bases, with 9 bases left in between. CDR3 nucleotide sequence: TGTGCCAGCAGTTTAGGCCGGGTTCATGGCTACACCTTC. It yields the protein CASSLGRVHGYTF.

The CDR3 reads CASSRGSTEAFF. CDR3 sequence (DNA): TGTGCCAGCAGCCGGGGGTCTACTGAAGCTTTCTTT. V usage is TRBV5-6 and J usage is TRBJ1-1; D is perhaps TRBD1 (5 bases). Trimming pared 4 bases from V and 5 bases from J, leaving 9 bases between. CDR1 is SGHDT and CDR2 is YYEEEE in the germline V gene. The CDR3 contains 12 residues.

The chain uses TRBV7-2 and TRBJ2-7; D possibly corresponds to TRBD2 (5 bases). The ends were cut back, 1 base at V and 4 bases at J, with 14 bases in the middle. The germline V gene has CDR1 SGHTA and CDR2 FQGNSA. CDR3 length: 15 residues. CDR3 nucleotides: TGTGCCAGCAGCTTAGGACTGAACAGAGGGTACGAGCAGTACTTC. Translation: CASSLGLNRGYEQYF.

The chain employs TRBV15 and TRBJ2-1; the match to TRBD1 covers 8 bases. Germline V gives CDR1 LNHNV, CDR2 YYDKDF (reference sequence). The trim removed 0 bases at V and 5 bases at J, leaving 3 bases unmatched. This CDR3 spans 15 amino acids. The CDR3 loop reads CATSRDRGQDNEQFF. CDR3 nucleotides: TGTGCCACCAGCAGAGATCGGGGACAGGACAATGAGCAGTTCTTC.

The chain couples TRBV27 to TRBJ1-1; D is ambiguous. This CDR3 has 14 amino acids. Looked up from germline, CDR1 is MNHEY and CDR2 is SMNVEV (reference sequence). V lost 0 bases and J 1 base, leaving 6 bases between the germline ends. CDR3 coding DNA: TGTGCCAGCAGTTTATCCCCATCGAACACTGAAGCTTTCTTT. The encoded protein is CASSLSPSNTEAFF.

CDR3 region: CASSVLEGNTIYF. The CDR3 DNA is TGTGCCAGCAGTGTGCTAGAGGGAAACACCATATATTTT. The chain carries TRBV12-3 or TRBV12-4 and TRBJ1-3; D ambiguous. Trimming shortened V by 5 bases and J by 4 bases, and 9 bases separated the two germline ends. CDR3 length: 13 residues.

The rearrangement uses TRBV10-3 and TRBJ2-2; 14 bases agree with TRBD2. The CDR3 loop spans 17 amino acids. Trimming took 4 bases from V and 4 from J; bases not matched to a gene: 5. Germline V gene data show CDR1 as ENHRY and CDR2 as SYGVKD. The CDR3 region has the DNA TGTGCCATCAGTGCGGCGGGACTAGCGGGGGCCACCGGGGAGCTGTTTTTT. Translated: CAISAAGLAGATGELFF.

V gene TRBV10-2 combines with J gene TRBJ1-4; no clear D. Germline-derived CDR1 and CDR2 are WSHSY and SAAADI. The CDR3 has 14 amino acids. The V end lost 0 bases, the J end lost 7 bases, and 9 bases lay between the germline ends. The CDR3 region is CASSESFTPEKLFF. DNA for the CDR3: TGCGCCAGCAGTGAGTCGTTTACACCTGAAAAACTGTTTTTT.

The chain combines TRBV2 with TRBJ1-1; no firm D call. The germline V and J ends were trimmed by 9 bases and 5 bases, with 16 bases remaining between them. This CDR3 has 13 residues. Germline V gene sequence: CDR1 SNHLY, CDR2 FYNNEI. The CDR3 DNA follows: TGTGCCAGAGTAAAGGTCCGGGGAACTGAAGCTTTCTTT. The encoded protein is CARVKVRGTEAFF.

The chain employs TRBV19 and TRBJ1-6, with D unresolved. The germline V gene has CDR1 LNHDA and CDR2 SQIVND (reference sequence). With 7 bases removed from V and 0 bases from J, the gap between germline ends came to 10 bases. The CDR3 is 15 residues long. The CDR3: CASKADFSYNSPLHF. CDR3 DNA sequence: TGTGCCAGTAAGGCAGACTTCTCCTATAATTCACCCCTCCACTTT.

The rearrangement links TRBV6-1 to TRBJ1-5; TRBD1 matches 9 bases. CDR3 length: 15 residues. Germline V lookup: CDR1 MNHNS, CDR2 SASEGT. Unmatched junction bases numbered 0, after V lost 1 base and J lost 2 bases. The CDR3 DNA reads TGTGCCAGCAGTGAAGGACAGGGGGGCAATCAGCCCCAGCATTTT. This codes for CASSEGQGGNQPQHF.

V usage is TRBV5-6 and J usage is TRBJ2-1; 8 nucleotides agree with TRBD1. The V gene's germline CDR1 is SGHDT and CDR2 YYEEEE. This CDR3 region has 14 residues. J lost 3 bases, V lost 6 bases, and 5 bases had no gene match. In DNA, the CDR3 is TGTGCCAGCACCAGGACAGGGCACTACAATGAGCAGTTCTTC. As protein: CASTRTGHYNEQFF. Full variable domain (rest looked up from reference TRBV5-6 and TRBJ2-1): DAGVTQSPTHLIKTRGQQVTLRCSPKSGHDTVSWYQQALGQGPQFIFQYYEEEERQRGNFPDRFSGHQFPNYSSELNVNALLLGDSALYLCASTRTGHYNEQFFGPGTRLTVL.

This chain connects TRBV2 to TRBJ2-7; 9 nucleotides agree with TRBD2. Germline V gene sequence: CDR1 SNHLY, CDR2 FYNNEI. Unmatched junction bases numbered 6, after V lost 4 bases and J lost 2 bases. The CDR3 is 15 amino acids. The CDR3: CASSGGSGGTYEQYF. Written as DNA, the CDR3 is TGTGCCAGCAGTGGGGGTAGCGGGGGAACCTACGAGCAGTACTTC.

This sequence joins TRBV21-1 and TRBJ2-7; the table's D call TRBD2 went unverified against the DNA. TRBV21-1 corresponds to a pseudogene. The CDR3 totals 14 residues. For the CDR3, the DNA is TGTGCCAGCAGCACGAGGGGGGAGGGCGACGAGCAGTACTTC. Translation: CASSTRGEGDEQYF.

This chain connects TRBV7-3 to TRBJ1-1; the D gene is possibly TRBD1 (6 bases). Germline CDR1 SGHTA, CDR2 FQGTGA. V dropped 5 bases and J dropped 7 bases, with 17 bases sitting between them. The length of the CDR3 is 14 residues. The CDR3 bases are TGTGCCAGCAGCCAGGGCAGGGGAGTGGGTGAAGCTTTCTTT. Its protein is CASSQGRGVGEAFF.

The chain recombines TRBV21-1 with TRBJ2-7; TRBD2 is the table's D call, not checked against the DNA. TRBV21-1 is deemed a pseudogene. The CDR3 runs 11 residues. The CDR3 loop is CASSKYYEQYF. CDR3 coding DNA: TGTGCCAGCAGCAAGTACTACGAGCAGTACTTC.

The chain uses TRBV7-9 and TRBJ1-4; TRBD1 might be the D (6 bases). Germline V gives CDR1 SEHNR, CDR2 FQNEAQ (reference sequence). The CDR3 is made up of 17 amino acids. Trimming shortened V by 1 base and J by 3 bases, and 15 bases separated the two germline ends. CDR3 coding DNA: TGTGCCAGCAGCTTAGAGACAGGTTTCGTGGCTAATGAAAAACTGTTTTTT. This encodes CASSLETGFVANEKLFF.

This clone was observed a single time. This chain links TRBV6-6 with TRBJ1-6, with 8 bases identical to TRBD1. The CDR3 has 14 residues. Germline V gene data show CDR1 as MNHNY and CDR2 as SVGAGI (reference sequence). With 6 bases clipped from V and 7 bases from J, the junction kept 5 bases outside the gene matches. The CDR3 nucleotides read TGTGCCAGCAGCAGACAGGGGCTAAATTCACCCCTCCACTTT. It translates to CASSRQGLNSPLHF.

This rearrangement joins TRBV7-9 to TRBJ1-4; D is ambiguous. The CDR3 is 15 residues long. Germline assignment: CDR1 SEHNR and CDR2 FQNEAQ (reference sequence). V was trimmed by 1 base and J by 3 bases, leaving 9 bases between them. In DNA, the CDR3 is TGTGCCAGCAGCTTAGACGTGACTTCTAATGAAAAACTGTTTTTT. Its translation is CASSLDVTSNEKLFF.

This clone was detected once. J is TRBJ2-4 and V is TRBV4-3, with 8 bases matching TRBD1. This CDR3 has 14 amino acids. Trimming at V came to 4 bases and at J to 8 bases, leaving 7 bases not matched to a gene. CDR1 is LGHNA, CDR2 YSLEER, per germline. The CDR3 reads CASSRRGQGYIQYF. The CDR3 DNA reads TGCGCCAGCAGCCGACGCGGACAGGGTTACATTCAGTACTTC.

CDR3 protein: CASSPLQGISEAFF. DNA for the CDR3: TGTGCCAGCTCACCACTTCAGGGTATTTCTGAAGCTTTCTTT. The gene calls are TRBV18 and TRBJ1-1, with a weak D call TRBD1 (5 bases). Germline-derived CDR1 and CDR2 are KGHSH and LQKENI. The ends were cut back, 1 base at V and 6 bases at J, with 12 bases in the middle. The CDR3 sequence is 14 residues long.

The DNA of the CDR3 is TGCGCCAGCAGCCAAACTACGGGGACAGTCTATGGCTACACCTTC. Amino acids: CASSQTTGTVYGYTF. V gene TRBV4-3 combines with J gene TRBJ1-2; 7 bases are shared with TRBD1. The V gene's germline CDR1 is LGHNA and CDR2 YSLEER. The trim removed 2 bases at V and 4 bases at J, leaving 7 bases unmatched. This CDR3 comprises 15 residues.

The V gene is TRBV6-2 or TRBV6-3, the J gene TRBJ1-2, with a tentative D call TRBD1 (5 bases). The length of the CDR3 is 15 residues. Germline V gives CDR1 MNHEY, CDR2 SVGEGT. V lost 0 bases and J lost 4, with 12 bases in between. The CDR3 sequence is CASSYSGGPLYGYTF. The CDR3 nucleotides read TGTGCCAGCAGTTACTCGGGGGGACCGCTCTATGGCTACACCTTC.

This chain uses TRBV7-2 with TRBJ2-1; 9 nucleotides match TRBD1. This CDR3 is built from 15 residues. The trim removed 6 bases at V and 7 bases at J, leaving 10 bases unmatched. The germline V gene has CDR1 SGHTA and CDR2 FQGNSA. This CDR3 reads CASREDRGSWNEQFF. The CDR3 DNA is TGTGCCAGCAGGGAGGACAGGGGATCCTGGAATGAGCAGTTCTTC.

V and J are TRBV4-3 and TRBJ2-6; TRBD1 aligns across 8 bases. The V segment lost 4 bases and the J segment 0 bases; nucleotides outside the gene matches: 5. This CDR3 has 17 amino acids. Germline V CDR1 and CDR2: LGHNA, YSLEER. The CDR3 loop reads CASSPQGASSGANVLTF. The CDR3 bases are TGCGCCAGCAGCCCCCAGGGGGCCAGCTCTGGGGCCAACGTCCTGACTTTC.

Remarks on this clone: One end of the junction does not line up with germline, which may come from a read error. The chain is built from TRBV6-2 or TRBV6-3 and TRBJ1-2; maybe TRBD1 (5 bases). Germline V gene sequence: CDR1 MNHEY, CDR2 SVGEGT. CDR3 length: 12 residues. The CDR3, as DNA: TGTGCCAGCAGTTACTCGGGAGGGGCTCCCCTCTTC. This codes for CASSYSGGAPLF.

This chain uses TRBV18 with TRBJ2-3; 9 bases are a match to TRBD1. The trim removed 3 bases at V and 0 bases at J, leaving 13 bases unmatched. The CDR3 consists of 19 residues. The germline gives CDR1 KGHSH, CDR2 LQKENI. The CDR3 DNA reads as TGTGCCAGCTCACCCCTTACGGGACAGGGTTATTCTAGCACAGATACGCAGTATTTT. Its translation: CASSPLTGQGYSSTDTQYF.